A single sample gave rise to the 18 T cell receptor beta chains below, sequenced in a study of blood T cell repertoires in COVID-19. Libraries were prepared by immunoSEQ multiplex PCR; TCRdb keeps only in-frame clonotypes and omits some of them. The data contain roughly 230,000 clones, 81% of them singletons. The sample consisted of peripheral blood. The receptors derive from a woman at least 80 years old with acute or convalescent COVID-19.

The V call is TRBV19, the J call TRBJ1-2; maybe TRBD1 (6 bases). Germline-derived CDR1 and CDR2 are LNHDA and SQIVND (reference sequence). V was cut by 0 bases and J by 4 bases, with 18 bases left in between. The CDR3 length is 17 residues. The CDR3 loop reads CASSIESRTVASYGYTF. CDR3 coding DNA: TGTGCCAGTAGTATAGAGAGTAGGACAGTGGCGAGCTATGGCTACACCTTC.

The V gene is TRBV6-4, the J gene TRBJ1-1; 7 positions match TRBD1. Germline V gene lookup returns CDR1 MRHNA and CDR2 SNTAGT. Trimming at V came to 4 bases and at J to 0 bases, leaving 5 bases not matched to a gene. The CDR3 is 15 residues long. This CDR3 is CASSAETGMNTEAFF. The CDR3 DNA follows: TGTGCCAGCAGTGCAGAGACAGGGATGAACACTGAAGCTTTCTTT.

The V gene is TRBV6-1, the J gene TRBJ1-2; 7 positions agree with TRBD1. Germline V gives CDR1 MNHNS, CDR2 SASEGT. The V and J ends lost 3 bases and 5 bases, in that order; junction bases with no gene match: 15. This CDR3 has 17 amino acids. Here the CDR3 reads CASSDATGSIWWYGYTF. The CDR3 DNA sequence: TGTGCCAGCAGTGATGCGACAGGGTCTATTTGGTGGTATGGCTACACCTTC.

The V call is TRBV6-5, the J call TRBJ2-7; TRBD2 matches at 10 bases. Germline-derived CDR1 and CDR2 are MNHEY and SVGAGI. This CDR3 contains 13 residues. After removal of 6 bases from V and 3 bases from J, the junction contained 2 bases not matched to a gene. The CDR3 region is CASRLAGLYEQYF. The CDR3 nucleotides are TGTGCCAGCAGACTAGCGGGGCTCTACGAGCAGTACTTC.

Here the CDR3 reads CASSPRDRGDDTEAFF. In nucleotides, the CDR3 is TGTGCCAGCAGCCCCAGGGACAGGGGAGACGACACTGAAGCTTTCTTT. The chain recombines TRBV7-8 with TRBJ1-1; 10 bases fit TRBD1. Germline assignment: CDR1 SGHVS and CDR2 FQNEAQ. The CDR3 runs 16 residues. V trimming: 5 bases; J trimming: 3 bases; junction bases outside the gene matches: 9.

This rearrangement joins TRBV11-2 to TRBJ1-1; D might be TRBD1 (5 bases). V lost 0 bases, J lost 5 bases, and 10 bases lay in between. CDR3 size: 14 residues. Per the germline V gene, CDR1 is SGHAT and CDR2 is FQNNGV. The CDR3 region has the DNA TGTGCCAGCAGCTTAGATCTGGGGGGGACTGAAGCTTTCTTT. Its translation: CASSLDLGGTEAFF. The full variable domain, with the rest looked up from reference TRBV11-2 and TRBJ1-1, is EAGVAQSPRYKIIEKRQSVAFWCNPISGHATLYWYQQILGQGPKLLIQFQNNGVVDDSQLPKDRFSAERLKGVDSTLKIQPAKLEDSAVYLCASSLDLGGTEAFFGQGTRLTVV.

This chain links TRBV9 with TRBJ2-5; 10 bases agree with TRBD2. Germline V gene sequence: CDR1 SGDLS, CDR2 YYNGEE. The CDR3 has 14 amino acids. V lost 2 bases, J lost 3 bases, and 1 base stayed unmatched. CDR3 nucleotide sequence: TGTGCCAGCAGCGTTAGCGGGAGGAAAGAGACCCAGTACTTC. Translating it yields CASSVSGRKETQYF.

CDR3 sequence reads: CSVAWDKNQPQHF. The CDR3 bases are TGCAGCGTTGCGTGGGACAAAAATCAGCCCCAGCATTTT. This chain connects TRBV29-1 to TRBJ1-5; maybe TRBD1 (6 bases). The CDR3 has 13 residues. Germline V lookup: CDR1 SQVTM, CDR2 ANQGSEA. Trimming stripped 4 bases from V and 4 bases from J, with 11 bases between.

CDR3 sequence: CASSLDNSIRNTIYF. The CDR3 DNA sequence: TGCGCCAGCAGCTTGGATAACAGCATAAGAAACACCATATATTTT. V gene TRBV5-1 combines with J gene TRBJ1-3, with unresolved D. V was shortened by 0 bases and J by 5 bases, with 12 bases between the two germline ends. There are 15 residues in the CDR3. Germline V gene lookup returns CDR1 SGHRS and CDR2 YFSETQ. Full variable domain (remainder filled in from reference TRBV5-1 and TRBJ1-3): KAGVTQTPRYLIKTRGQQVTLSCSPISGHRSVSWYQQTPGQGLQFLFEYFSETQRNKGNFPGRFSGRQFSNSRSEMNVSTLELGDSALYLCASSLDNSIRNTIYFGEGSWLTVV.

The chain carries TRBV2 and TRBJ2-5, with unresolved D. The CDR3 extends over 16 amino acids. Trimming stripped 7 bases from V and 3 bases from J, with 21 bases between. CDR1 is SNHLY, CDR2 FYNNEI, per germline. The CDR3: CASTPAASPYEETQYF. The CDR3 bases are TGTGCCAGCACCCCTGCGGCTTCCCCCTACGAAGAGACCCAGTACTTC. The entire variable domain, with the rest obtained from reference TRBV2 and TRBJ2-5, is as follows: EPEVTQTPSHQVTQMGQEVILRCVPISNHLYFYWYRQILGQKVEFLVSFYNNEISEKSEIFDDQFSVERPDGSNFTLKIRSTKLEDSAMYFCASTPAASPYEETQYFGPGTRLLVL.

This chain links TRBV5-1 with TRBJ1-3; D perhaps matches TRBD1 (6 bases). This CDR3 has 14 residues. V lost 4 bases and J 4 bases, leaving 12 bases between the germline ends. Germline lookup yields CDR1 SGHRS and CDR2 YFSETQ. CDR3 region: CASSITTGGNTIYF. CDR3 in DNA: TGCGCCAGCAGCATAACGACAGGAGGAAACACCATATATTTT.

The rearrangement uses TRBV5-1 and TRBJ2-3; D is unclear. Germline CDR1 reads SGHRS; CDR2 reads YFSETQ. The CDR3 covers 16 residues. Trimming took off 0 bases at V and 0 bases at J, with 11 bases between the two ends. This chain's CDR3 is CASSLDGQASTDTQYF. The CDR3, as DNA: TGCGCCAGCAGCTTGGATGGGCAGGCTAGCACAGATACGCAGTATTTT. The full variable domain, rest sourced from reference TRBV5-1 and TRBJ2-3, is KAGVTQTPRYLIKTRGQQVTLSCSPISGHRSVSWYQQTPGQGLQFLFEYFSETQRNKGNFPGRFSGRQFSNSRSEMNVSTLELGDSALYLCASSLDGQASTDTQYFGPGTRLTVL.

CDR3 coding DNA: TGTGCCAGCAGTGTCACTAGCGGGAGTGTCTATGAGCAGTTCTTC. This sequence encodes CASSVTSGSVYEQFF. This sequence joins TRBV25-1 and TRBJ2-1, with TRBD2 identical over 11 bases. The V and J ends lost 4 bases and 8 bases, in that order; junction bases with no gene match: 7. The CDR3 consists of 15 residues. Germline V gene lookup returns CDR1 MGHDK and CDR2 SYGVNS.

The genes are TRBV6-5 and TRBJ1-1; the D gene is possibly TRBD1 (5 bases). Germline V gene sequence: CDR1 MNHEY, CDR2 SVGAGI. This CDR3 contains 13 residues. V was shortened by 7 bases and J by 5 bases, with 14 bases between the two germline ends. For the CDR3, the DNA is TGTGCCAGCACCCCTAGCCGGGGGACTGAAGCTTTCTTT. This sequence encodes CASTPSRGTEAFF.

This chain links TRBV5-1 with TRBJ2-6; 7 bases map to TRBD1. The CDR3 extends over 17 amino acids. J was trimmed by 2 bases and V by 4 bases; bases with no gene match: 9. CDR1 and CDR2 (germline): SGHRS, YFSETQ. In DNA, the CDR3 is TGCGCCAGCAGCCGCGATACAACAGGGGCTGGGGCCAACGTCCTGACTTTC. Residues: CASSRDTTGAGANVLTF. Drawing the rest from reference TRBV5-1 and TRBJ2-6, the complete variable domain is KAGVTQTPRYLIKTRGQQVTLSCSPISGHRSVSWYQQTPGQGLQFLFEYFSETQRNKGNFPGRFSGRQFSNSRSEMNVSTLELGDSALYLCASSRDTTGAGANVLTFGAGSRLTVL.

This chain connects TRBV13 to TRBJ2-7, with 9 bases aligning to TRBD2. V was pared by 5 bases and J by 0 bases, with 8 bases of the junction left unmatched. There are 16 residues in the CDR3. CDR1 is PRHDT and CDR2 is FYEKMQ in the germline V gene (reference sequence). The chain's CDR3 is CASSDNKREASYEQYF. Written as DNA, the CDR3 is TGTGCCAGCAGCGATAACAAGCGGGAGGCCTCCTACGAGCAGTACTTC.

V gene TRBV27 combines with J gene TRBJ1-3; D is perhaps TRBD1 (5 bases). Between the trimmed V and J ends, which lost 8 bases and 2 bases, there was a span of 13 bases. This CDR3 is built from 14 residues. Germline loops: CDR1 MNHEY, CDR2 SMNVEV (reference sequence). CDR3 region: CASRGWGAGNTIYF. Here the CDR3 DNA reads TGTGCCAGCCGGGGGTGGGGGGCTGGAAACACCATATATTTT.

The V and J genes are TRBV19 and TRBJ2-7; tentatively, D is TRBD2 (6 bases). Germline loops: CDR1 LNHDA, CDR2 SQIVND (reference sequence). CDR3 length: 15 amino acids. Trimming left V 6 bases short and J 5 bases short, with 20 bases between. CDR3: CASSWSQEGGNEQYF. CDR3 nucleotides: TGTGCCAGTAGCTGGTCGCAGGAGGGAGGTAACGAGCAGTACTTC.